The 14 T cell receptor beta chains below were found in one sample sequenced in a study of tumor-infiltrating lymphocytes in primary liver carcinoma. In addition to blood RNA drawn from unsorted whole blood, germline DNA was extracted. Total RNA amounting to 450 to 500 ng was the source from which TCR beta cDNA was made with a constant-region primer. Slightly modified ARM-PCR served as the procedure for the TCR beta libraries. These libraries came from three rounds of nested multiplex PCR. A C-beta reverse primer and TRBV1-TRBV30 forward primers served in each of the first two PCR rounds, at around 10 cycles apiece. Using its own MiXCR run on the multiplex PCR reads, TCRdb lists one record per CDR3 protein. Of approximately 330,000 distinct CDR3 sequences detected, approximately 65% appear once; the ten largest clones hold roughly 6.5%. The sequencing sample was made of peripheral blood. The receptor source for this set is a man between 40 and 49 years old with primary liver carcinoma and hepatitis B virus infection.

To note about this clonotype: This may be a read error: a much more frequent sequence differs by one nucleotide. The chain is built from TRBV29-1 and TRBJ1-5; D uncertain. CDR1 SQVTM and CDR2 ANQGSEA come from the germline V gene. The CDR3 contains 14 residues. Written as DNA, the CDR3 is TGCGGCGCGAGGGCCGCCGGGGTTGATCAGCCCCAGCATTTT. It is translated as CGARAAGVDQPQHF.

Comment on this clonotype: A read error may produce the germline difference seen at one junction end. The CDR3 nucleotides read TGTACCAGCGGATTGACAGGTACCAATGAGCAGTTCTTC. Its protein product is CTSGLTGTNEQFF. The chain joins TRBV11-1 to TRBJ2-1, with D possibly being TRBD1 (6 bases). The germline V gene has CDR1 SGHAT and CDR2 FQDESV (reference sequence). The CDR3 runs to 13 residues. The whole variable domain, filled in from reference TRBV11-1 and TRBJ2-1, reads EAEVAQSPRYKITEKSQAVAFWCDPISGHATLYWYRQILGQGPELLVQFQDESVVDDSQLPKDRFSAERLKGVDSTLKIQPAELGDSAMYLCTSGLTGTNEQFFGPGTRLTVL.

With regard to this clonotype: Given the absence of the conserved phenylalanine or tryptophan at the CDR3 end, a read error is likely. The rearrangement links TRBV11-2 to TRBJ2-7; 8 bases map to TRBD2. V dropped 6 bases and J dropped 2; count of bases not matched to a gene: 12. Germline values: CDR1 SGHAT, CDR2 FQNNGV. This CDR3 region has 16 residues. CDR3 DNA: TGTGCCAGCAGTTCAAACCCTAGCGGGTCCACCTACGAGCAGTACTCC. The encoded protein is CASSSNPSGSTYEQYS.

The chain is built from TRBV5-1 and TRBJ1-2, with TRBD1 as a possible D gene (5 bases). Looked up from germline, CDR1 is SGHRS and CDR2 is YFSETQ. Trimming shortened V by 0 bases and J by 1 base, and 10 bases separated the two germline ends. This CDR3 spans 15 amino acids. This CDR3 reads CASSLDRHYNYGYTF. The CDR3 region has the DNA TGCGCCAGCAGCTTGGACAGGCACTATAACTATGGCTACACCTTC.

This clonotype occurred a few times. This rearrangement joins TRBV5-1 to TRBJ2-6; the match to TRBD2 covers 10 bases. The trim removed 3 bases at V and 3 bases at J, leaving 18 bases unmatched. The CDR3 contains 21 residues. CDR1 and CDR2 (germline): SGHRS, YFSETQ. The DNA of the CDR3 is TGCGCCAGCAGCTCAAACCCCATAAGCGGGAGGGCCTGGGATGGGGCCAACGTCCTGACTTTC. Translated: CASSSNPISGRAWDGANVLTF.

In regard to this clonotype: A read error may be the cause here, since a much bigger clone is one base away. The chain combines TRBV6-5 with TRBJ1-4; no clear D. Germline V gene lookup returns CDR1 MNHEY and CDR2 SVGAGI. The CDR3 contains 14 residues. Between the trimmed V and J ends, which lost 0 bases and 9 bases, there was a span of 11 bases. CDR3 DNA: TGTGCCAGCAGTTACTCTCACACTGAACAAAAACTGTTTTTT. Translation: CASSYSHTEQKLFF.

For this clonotype: A read error may be the cause here, since a much bigger clone is one base away. The V gene is TRBV30, the J gene TRBJ2-1; D ambiguous. V lost 4 bases to trimming and J lost 4 bases, with 11 bases between them. CDR3 length equals 13 residues. Germline assignment: CDR1 GTSNPN and CDR2 SVGIG (reference sequence). DNA of the CDR3: TGTGCCTGGAAAGGGTTCGCATACAATGAGCAGTTCTTC. Protein: CAWKGFAYNEQFF.

Ten or more counts support this clonotype. V usage is TRBV11-2 and J usage is TRBJ2-7, with TRBD2 matching over 10 bases. The V gene end was trimmed by 1 base and the J gene end by 6 bases; junction bases not matched to a gene: 6. This CDR3 region has 15 residues. Germline CDR1 is SGHAT and CDR2 is FQNNGV. The CDR3 DNA reads TGTGCCAGCAGCTTAGGTCCTAGCGGGAGTTCCGAGCAGTACTTC. It translates to CASSLGPSGSSEQYF. Variable domain in full (rest from reference TRBV11-2 and TRBJ2-7): EAGVAQSPRYKIIEKRQSVAFWCNPISGHATLYWYQQILGQGPKLLIQFQNNGVVDDSQLPKDRFSAERLKGVDSTLKIQPAKLEDSAVYLCASSLGPSGSSEQYFGPGTRLTVT.

The V gene is TRBV19, the J gene TRBJ1-2; unclear D gene. The CDR3 contains 12 residues. The germline CDR1 and CDR2 sequences are LNHDA and SQIVND (reference sequence). The V end was cut by 3 bases, the J end by 4 bases, with 6 bases between. CDR3 coding DNA: TGTGCCAGTAGTATTCAATCCTATGGCTACACCTTC. Translation: CASSIQSYGYTF.

At least ten counts were recorded for this clonotype. V gene TRBV6-2 or TRBV6-3 combines with J gene TRBJ2-7; 7 nucleotides align to TRBD1. CDR1 and CDR2 (germline): MNHEY, SVGEGT. The CDR3 totals 14 residues. The junction had 5 bases not matched to a gene; V was cut back by 4 bases and J by 2 bases. In DNA, the CDR3 is TGTGCCAGCAGTTTCAACAGGGGTCCCTACGAGCAGTACTTC. It yields the protein CASSFNRGPYEQYF.

This clonotype was counted once. A read error may account for a junction end that differs from germline. The gene calls are TRBV6-5 and TRBJ1-2; no clear D. Per germline, CDR1 MNHEY and CDR2 SVGAGI. CDR3 length: 13 amino acids. The CDR3 DNA follows: TGTGCCAGCAGTTACGCGGTGAACTATGGCTATACCTTC. Protein product: CASSYAVNYGYTF.

This clonotype was found a few times. V is TRBV6-2 or TRBV6-3 and J is TRBJ2-1; D not certain. With 2 bases removed from V and 7 bases from J, the gap between germline ends came to 12 bases. Germline V gene lookup returns CDR1 MNHEY and CDR2 SVGEGT. The CDR3 sequence is 14 residues long. CDR3 in amino acids: CASSYPPSRNEQFF. The DNA of the CDR3 is TGTGCCAGCAGTTACCCCCCATCTCGAAATGAGCAGTTCTTC.

About this clonotype: The CDR3 carries no conserved terminal phenylalanine or tryptophan, so it likely arises from a read error. V is TRBV11-2 and J is TRBJ1-1, with a weak D call TRBD1 (6 bases). Germline V lookup: CDR1 SGHAT, CDR2 FQNNGV. The CDR3 length is 13 residues. CDR3 sequence reads: CASCFNRDTEAFI. Written as DNA, the CDR3 is TGTGCCAGCTGCTTTAACCGGGACACCGAAGCTTTCATT.

With regard to this clonotype: One end of the junction does not line up with germline, which may come from a read error. This chain joins TRBV11-2 and TRBJ2-2, with D possibly TRBD1 on 6 matching bases. CDR3 length: 15 amino acids. Germline loops: CDR1 SGHAT, CDR2 FQNNGV. CDR3: CVSSPGQFSSGELFF. The CDR3 DNA follows: TGTGTCAGCAGCCCCGGACAGTTTTCCAGCGGGGAGCTGTTTTTT.